This T cell receptor beta chain came from a study of blood T cells in healthy people across ages. Regarding this clonotype: Its target is unknown.

The CDR3 extends over 16 amino acids. Trimming cost V 0 bases and J 4 bases, with 15 bases left between them. Germline values: CDR1 MNHEY, CDR2 SVGAGI. Through a sample-barcoded 5' primer and a J-beta primer mix, a second PCR was run for roughly 7 to 11 cycles. TCRdb ran MiXCR on the 5' RACE reads and lists one entry per CDR3 protein. The sample lists some 760,000 distinct CDR3 sequences; roughly 25% were seen once. Whole-study results and caveats: When one million T cells were used, diversity estimates were thought to be underestimates.

The same sample was also used in a study of T cells of mothers and their children. As that report states: Researchers put all of the extracted RNA into cDNA synthesis, using around 1.4 ug per 15 ul.

The rearrangement links TRBV6-5 to TRBJ1-2, with D uncertain. The TCR sequence derives from a boy aged 5-17 years in good health. Sequencing was done on a sample of blood. The DNA of the CDR3 is TGTGCCAGCAGTTACTCGCCAAGGGAGATAGGCTATGGCTACACCTTC. Its translation: CASSYSPREIGYGYTF.